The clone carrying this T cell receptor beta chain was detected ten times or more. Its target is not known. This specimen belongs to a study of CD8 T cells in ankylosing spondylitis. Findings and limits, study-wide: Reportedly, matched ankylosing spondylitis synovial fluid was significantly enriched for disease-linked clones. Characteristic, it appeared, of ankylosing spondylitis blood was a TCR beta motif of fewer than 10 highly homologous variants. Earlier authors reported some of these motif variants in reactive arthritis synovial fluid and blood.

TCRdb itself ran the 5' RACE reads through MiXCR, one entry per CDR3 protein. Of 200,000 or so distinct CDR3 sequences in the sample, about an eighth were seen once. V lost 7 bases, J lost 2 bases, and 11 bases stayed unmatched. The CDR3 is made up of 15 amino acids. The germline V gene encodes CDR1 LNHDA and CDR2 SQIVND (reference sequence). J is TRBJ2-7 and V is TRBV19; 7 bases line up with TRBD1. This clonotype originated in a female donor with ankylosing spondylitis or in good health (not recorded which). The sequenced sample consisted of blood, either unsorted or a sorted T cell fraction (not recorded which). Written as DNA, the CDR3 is TGTGCCAGTAAACTACAGGGGAGCGACACCTACGAGCAGTACTTC. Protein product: CASKLQGSDTYEQYF.